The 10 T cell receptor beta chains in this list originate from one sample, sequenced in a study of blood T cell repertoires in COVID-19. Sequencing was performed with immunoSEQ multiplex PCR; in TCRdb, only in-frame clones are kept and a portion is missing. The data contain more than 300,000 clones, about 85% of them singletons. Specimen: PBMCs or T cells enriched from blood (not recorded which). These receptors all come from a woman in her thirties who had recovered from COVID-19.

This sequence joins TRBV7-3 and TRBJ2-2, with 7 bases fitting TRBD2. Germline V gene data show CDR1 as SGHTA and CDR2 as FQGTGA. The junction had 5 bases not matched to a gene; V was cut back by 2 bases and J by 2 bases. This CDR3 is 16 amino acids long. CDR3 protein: CASSLGRGPNTGELFF. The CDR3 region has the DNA TGTGCCAGCAGCTTAGGGAGGGGACCAAACACCGGGGAGCTGTTTTTT.

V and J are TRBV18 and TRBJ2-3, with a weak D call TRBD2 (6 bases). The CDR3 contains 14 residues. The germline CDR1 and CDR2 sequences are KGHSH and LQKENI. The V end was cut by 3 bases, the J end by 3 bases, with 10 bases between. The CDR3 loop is CASSPFGGTDTQYF. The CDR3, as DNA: TGTGCCAGCTCACCCTTTGGGGGGACAGATACGCAGTATTTT.

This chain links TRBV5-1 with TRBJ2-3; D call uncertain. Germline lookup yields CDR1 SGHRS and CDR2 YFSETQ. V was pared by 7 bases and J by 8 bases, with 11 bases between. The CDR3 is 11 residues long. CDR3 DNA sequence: TGCGCCAGCGGTCCGACGGGTACGCAGTATTTT. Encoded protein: CASGPTGTQYF.

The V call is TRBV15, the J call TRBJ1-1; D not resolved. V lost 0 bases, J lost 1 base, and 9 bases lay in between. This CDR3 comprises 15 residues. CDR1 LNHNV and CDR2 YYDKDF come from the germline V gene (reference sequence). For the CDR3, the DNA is TGTGCCACCAGCAGAGATGCTACTAAGAACACTGAAGCTTTCTTT. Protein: CATSRDATKNTEAFF.

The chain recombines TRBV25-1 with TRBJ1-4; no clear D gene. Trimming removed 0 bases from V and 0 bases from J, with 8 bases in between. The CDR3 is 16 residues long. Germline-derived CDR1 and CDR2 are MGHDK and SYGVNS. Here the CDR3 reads CASSEYGAATNEKLFF. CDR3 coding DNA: TGTGCCAGCAGTGAATATGGAGCGGCAACTAATGAAAAACTGTTTTTT. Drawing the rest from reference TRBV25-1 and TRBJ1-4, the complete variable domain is EADIYQTPRYLVIGTGKKITLECSQTMGHDKMYWYQQDPGMELHLIHYSYGVNSTEKGDLSSESTVSRIRTEHFPLTLESARPSHTSQYLCASSEYGAATNEKLFFGSGTQLSVL.

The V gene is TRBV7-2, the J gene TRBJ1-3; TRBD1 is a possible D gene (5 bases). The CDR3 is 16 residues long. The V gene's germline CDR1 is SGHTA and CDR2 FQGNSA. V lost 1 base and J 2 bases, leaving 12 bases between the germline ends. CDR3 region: CASSLVAGDTGNTIYF. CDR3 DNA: TGTGCCAGCAGCTTAGTGGCGGGGGATACTGGAAACACCATATATTTT.

The CDR3 here is CASSFRGQPQHF. CDR3 nucleotides: TGTGCCAGCAGCTTTCGGGGACAGCCCCAGCATTTT. The chain joins TRBV5-6 to TRBJ1-5, with D uncertain. Germline values: CDR1 SGHDT, CDR2 YYEEEE. The V and J ends lost 2 bases and 7 bases respectively, with 7 bases between them. The CDR3 sequence is 12 residues long.

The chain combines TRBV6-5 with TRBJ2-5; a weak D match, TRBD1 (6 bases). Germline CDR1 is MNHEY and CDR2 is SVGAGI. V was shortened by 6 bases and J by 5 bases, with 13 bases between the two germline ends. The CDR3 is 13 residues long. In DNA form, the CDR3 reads TGTGCCAGCAGAGCGACAGGTTTGGAGACCCAGTACTTC. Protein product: CASRATGLETQYF.

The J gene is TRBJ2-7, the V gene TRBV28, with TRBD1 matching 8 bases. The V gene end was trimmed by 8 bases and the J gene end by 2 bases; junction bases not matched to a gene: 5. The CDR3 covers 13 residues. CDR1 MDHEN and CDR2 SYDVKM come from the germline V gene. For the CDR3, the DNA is TGTGCCAGCCGACAGGGGCTGGCCTACGAGCAGTACTTC. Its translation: CASRQGLAYEQYF.

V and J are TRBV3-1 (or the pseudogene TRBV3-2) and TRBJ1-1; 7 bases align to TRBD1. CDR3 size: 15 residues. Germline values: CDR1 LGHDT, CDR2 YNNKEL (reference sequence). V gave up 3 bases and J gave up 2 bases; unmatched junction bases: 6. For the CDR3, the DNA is TGTGCCAGCAGCCATCACAGGGGACTTAACACTGAAGCTTTCTTT. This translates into CASSHHRGLNTEAFF.